This T cell receptor (beta chain) is drawn from a study of T cell changes during pregnancy in multiple sclerosis. The protocol was immunoSEQ multiplex PCR, while the TCRdb copy is restricted to in-frame clones and leaves out a portion. The table shows more than 55,000 clones, with approximately 89% occurring only once. CDR3 length equals 16 residues. V gave up 4 bases and J gave up 16 bases; unmatched junction bases: 17. Germline-derived CDR1 and CDR2 are MNHNS and SASEGT. The clonotype was recovered from a female donor with multiple sclerosis, enrolled in a pregnancy study. The chain joins TRBV6-1 to TRBJ1-6; 9 bases agree with TRBD1. The sample was peripheral blood, taken after pregnancy. CDR3 protein: CASSGAGTGFFGGLHF. CDR3 in DNA: TGTGCCAGCAGTGGGGCCGGGACAGGGTTTTTCGGAGGACTCCACTTT.